The 9 T cell receptor beta chains listed next were all sequenced from one sample in a study of T cells in Graves' hyperthyroidism and ophthalmopathy. RNA transcripts yielded amplified TCR beta CDR3 regions. The primer set for the first-round RT-PCR of the TCR CDR3 was HTBI. TCRdb itself ran the multiplex PCR reads through MiXCR, one entry per CDR3 protein. The sample shows 500,000 to 550,000 distinct CDR3 sequences, 20% of them seen only once. Specimen: blood. These receptors originate from a man in his forties or fifties with Graves' ophthalmopathy.

V is TRBV5-1 and J is TRBJ2-4, with 8 bases fitting TRBD2. Germline trimming cut 4 bases from V and 5 bases from J; bases unmatched to any gene: 8. The CDR3 is 15 amino acids. Per germline, CDR1 SGHRS and CDR2 YFSETQ. The CDR3 is CASSPSGGGQNIQYF. Here the CDR3 DNA reads TGCGCCAGCAGCCCCTCGGGGGGGGGGCAAAACATTCAGTACTTC.

This clonotype was counted between two and nine times. The chain employs TRBV27 and TRBJ2-7; D remains unclear. CDR3 length equals 14 residues. Germline V CDR1 and CDR2: MNHEY, SMNVEV (reference sequence). Trimming removed 0 bases at V and 1 base at J, with 7 bases between. DNA for the CDR3: TGTGCCAGCAGTTTATCGGAGTCTTCCTACGAGCAGTACTTC. Its protein is CASSLSESSYEQYF.

This clonotype has at least ten counts. This chain links TRBV20-1 with TRBJ2-5, with 9 bases aligning to TRBD2. Germline V lookup: CDR1 DFQATT, CDR2 SNEGSKA (reference sequence). The V segment lost 5 bases and the J segment 1 base; nucleotides outside the gene matches: 8. The CDR3 contains 15 residues. CDR3 in amino acids: CSAGSGRMAQETQYF. The DNA of the CDR3 is TGCAGTGCTGGTAGCGGGAGAATGGCCCAAGAGACCCAGTACTTC.

The V and J genes are TRBV6-5 and TRBJ1-5; D is unclear. V shed 4 bases and J shed 2 bases, with 3 bases lying between them. This CDR3 has 12 residues. Germline CDR1 MNHEY, CDR2 SVGAGI. CDR3 sequence reads: CASSSRNQPQHF. CDR3 coding DNA: TGTGCCAGCAGTTCCCGCAATCAGCCCCAGCATTTT.

This clonotype was seen a few times. This chain uses TRBV4-1 with TRBJ2-7; tentatively, D is TRBD1 or TRBD2 (5 bases each). The V end was cut by 8 bases, the J end by 2 bases, with 16 bases between. In germline, CDR1 is MGHRA, CDR2 YSYEKL. The length of the CDR3 is 14 residues. The CDR3 spells CASRRGDSAYEQYF. DNA of the CDR3: TGCGCCAGCCGCCGGGGCGATTCAGCCTACGAGCAGTACTTC.

This clonotype was counted at least ten times. The rearrangement links TRBV6-2 or TRBV6-3 to TRBJ2-2; 7 positions match TRBD2. Germline values: CDR1 MNHEY, CDR2 SVGEGT. V shed 8 bases and J 0 bases; nucleotides not matched to a gene: 15. The CDR3 covers 18 residues. The CDR3 sequence is CASGATTSYLTNTGELFF. Written as DNA, the CDR3 is TGTGCCAGCGGGGCGACGACTAGCTACCTGACGAACACCGGGGAGCTGTTTTTT.

There are a few counts of this clonotype. The V gene is TRBV3-1, the J gene TRBJ1-5, with TRBD1 matching 8 bases. CDR1 is LGHDT, CDR2 YNNKEL, per germline (reference sequence). The V and J ends lost 1 base and 3 bases, in that order; junction bases with no gene match: 5. The CDR3 sequence is 16 residues long. DNA for the CDR3: TGTGCCAGCAGCCAAGCCCAGGGGGCCTACAATCAGCCCCAGCATTTT. As protein: CASSQAQGAYNQPQHF. The full variable domain, rest sourced from reference TRBV3-1 and TRBJ1-5, is DTAVSQTPKYLVTQMGNDKSIKCEQNLGHDTMYWYKQDSKKFLKIMFSYNNKELIINETVPNRFSPKSPDKAHLNLHINSLELGDSAVYFCASSQAQGAYNQPQHFGDGTRLSIL.

In this sample, this clonotype turned up a few times. This chain joins TRBV7-9 and TRBJ2-1; D is uncertain. The germline V and J ends were trimmed by 7 bases and 4 bases, with 11 bases remaining between them. The CDR3 is 13 amino acids. Germline V CDR1 and CDR2: SEHNR, FQNEAQ (reference sequence). CDR3: CASTSSLYNEQFF. CDR3 nucleotides: TGTGCCAGCACGTCGAGCCTTTACAATGAGCAGTTCTTC.

The rearrangement uses TRBV20-1 and TRBJ2-2; 13 bases line up with TRBD2. This CDR3 contains 17 residues. The ends lost 5 bases at V and 5 bases at J; junction bases unmatched: 11. CDR1 and CDR2 (germline): DFQATT, SNEGSKA (reference sequence). As DNA, the CDR3 is TGCAGTGCTCCCCGGACTAGCGGGAGTAAGAGGACCGGGGAGCTGTTTTTT. Residues: CSAPRTSGSKRTGELFF.